These 27 T cell receptor beta chains originate from one sample sequenced in a study of cytomegalovirus exposure and HLA in healthy donors. Researchers ran the PCR with 60 Vbeta and 13 Jbeta primers. The repertoire was sequenced with immunoSEQ multiplex PCR; TCRdb's copy has only in-frame clones and lacks some. Here the sample spans roughly 80,000 clones, over 65% being singletons. Sequencing used PBMCs. Receptors were obtained from a woman in her forties in good health and CMV-seropositive.

V gene TRBV27 combines with J gene TRBJ2-2; no clear D gene. CDR3 length: 13 amino acids. V was shortened by 5 bases and J by 6 bases, with 10 bases between the two germline ends. CDR1 is MNHEY and CDR2 is SMNVEV in the germline V gene (reference sequence). The CDR3 protein is CASSQDNAGELFF. The CDR3 nucleotides read TGTGCCAGCAGTCAGGATAACGCCGGGGAGCTGTTTTTT.

The chain couples TRBV10-3 to TRBJ2-5; TRBD1 matches at 9 bases. Trimming at V came to 10 bases and at J to 4 bases, leaving 7 bases not matched to a gene. The CDR3 is 13 amino acids. Germline CDR1 ENHRY, CDR2 SYGVKD. In nucleotides, the CDR3 is TGTGCCACCCGAACAGGGGGCGCAGAGACCCAGTACTTC. Its translation is CATRTGGAETQYF.

The V and J genes are TRBV9 and TRBJ1-1, with a possible D match to TRBD1 (6 bases). V was cut by 4 bases and J by 5 bases, with 18 bases left in between. Looked up from germline, CDR1 is SGDLS and CDR2 is YYNGEE. CDR3 length: 15 amino acids. CDR3 in amino acids: CASSSNGRGITEAFF. For the CDR3, the DNA is TGTGCCAGCAGCTCGAACGGCAGGGGTATAACTGAAGCTTTCTTT.

V gene TRBV7-2 combines with J gene TRBJ1-1, with 8 bases matching TRBD1. The CDR3 is 15 residues long. Germline CDR1 is SGHTA and CDR2 is FQGNSA. Unmatched junction bases numbered 11, after V lost 5 bases and J lost 6 bases. The CDR3 sequence: CASSPRQGRGAEAFF. DNA for the CDR3: TGTGCCAGCAGCCCGAGACAGGGGAGGGGAGCTGAAGCTTTCTTT.

The chain joins TRBV19 to TRBJ2-7; possibly TRBD1 for D (5 bases). The CDR3 sequence is 16 residues long. Germline CDR1 is LNHDA and CDR2 is SQIVND (reference sequence). The V gene lost 1 base and the J gene lost 1 base, with 14 bases spanning the gap. DNA of the CDR3: TGTGCCAGTAGTATAGGCCGCCAGGGTCAATCCTACGAGCAGTACTTC. As protein: CASSIGRQGQSYEQYF.

The chain carries TRBV5-6 and TRBJ2-3, with D unclear. V was cut by 3 bases and J by 4 bases, with 6 bases left in between. Germline-derived CDR1 and CDR2 are SGHDT and YYEEEE. The CDR3 loop spans 12 amino acids. CDR3 protein: CASSWQADTQYF. The CDR3 nucleotides are TGTGCCAGCAGCTGGCAGGCAGATACGCAGTATTTT.

V gene TRBV25-1 combines with J gene TRBJ2-2, with 9 nucleotides matching TRBD2. Germline CDR1 reads MGHDK; CDR2 reads SYGVNS. V shed 4 bases and J 6 bases; nucleotides not matched to a gene: 12. The CDR3 contains 17 residues. The CDR3 sequence is CASSATPGTSFSGELFF. The CDR3 DNA is TGTGCCAGCAGTGCGACTCCCGGGACTAGCTTCTCCGGGGAGCTGTTTTTT.

The V gene is TRBV5-1, the J gene TRBJ1-2; possibly TRBD1 for D (6 bases). The V gene's germline CDR1 is SGHRS and CDR2 YFSETQ. This CDR3 is 14 amino acids long. Trimming pared 2 bases from V and 8 bases from J, leaving 16 bases between. Written as DNA, the CDR3 is TGCGCCAGCAGCTTATACTCACAGGGAGACGGCTACACCTTC. Translating gives CASSLYSQGDGYTF.

The chain combines TRBV21-1 with TRBJ2-7; the table's D gene call, TRBD2, was not cross checked with the DNA. TRBV21-1 is termed a pseudogene. CDR3 length: 13 amino acids. The CDR3 reads CASTVGGPYEQYF. For the CDR3, the DNA is TGTGCCAGCACTGTGGGGGGGCCCTACGAGCAGTACTTC.

V usage is TRBV5-6 and J usage is TRBJ1-1; 7 bases match TRBD1. This CDR3 spans 15 amino acids. The ends lost 0 bases at V and 6 bases at J; junction bases unmatched: 8. Germline CDR1 is SGHDT and CDR2 is YYEEEE. The CDR3 spells CASSLERGRLAEAFF. DNA of the CDR3: TGTGCCAGCAGCTTGGAGAGGGGGCGCCTAGCTGAAGCTTTCTTT.

This chain connects TRBV4-3 to TRBJ2-7, with 12 bases aligning to TRBD2. The CDR3 sequence is 16 residues long. Germline V CDR1 and CDR2: LGHNA, YSLEER. Trimming removed 5 bases from V and 1 base from J; junction bases left unmatched: 6. This CDR3 is CASSGTGTSGSYEQYF. In nucleotides, the CDR3 is TGCGCCAGCAGCGGAACCGGGACTAGCGGGTCCTACGAGCAGTACTTC.

This clone turned up a few times. The rearrangement links TRBV27 to TRBJ2-7; 11 bases map to TRBD1. This CDR3 is 15 amino acids long. Germline CDR1 is MNHEY and CDR2 is SMNVEV (reference sequence). J was trimmed by 3 bases and V by 5 bases; bases with no gene match: 6. The CDR3 nucleotides read TGTGCCAGCAGTCCCAAGGGGACAGGGGGCTACGAGCAGTACTTC. It yields the protein CASSPKGTGGYEQYF.

Regarding this clone: This CDR3 is also generated by other DNA sequences in the sample. This chain joins TRBV2 and TRBJ1-2; possible D gene TRBD1, 6 bases. Germline CDR1 and CDR2: SNHLY and FYNNEI. CDR3 length: 15 amino acids. CDR3 in DNA: TGTGCAGGCAGGATAACAGGGACCCACAACTATGGCTACACCTTC. Its protein product is CAGRITGTHNYGYTF.

The gene calls are TRBV7-2 and TRBJ1-6; no reliable D call. The germline gives CDR1 SGHTA, CDR2 FQGNSA. The CDR3 is 12 amino acids. V shed 4 bases and J shed 8 bases, with 6 bases lying between them. CDR3 in DNA: TGTGCCAGCAGCTCTCCCTATTCACCCCTCCACTTT. Translating gives CASSSPYSPLHF.

This chain connects TRBV7-9 to TRBJ1-4; 7 nucleotides line up with TRBD1. Unmatched junction bases numbered 3, after V lost 4 bases and J lost 1 base. Germline CDR1 SEHNR, CDR2 FQNEAQ (reference sequence). CDR3 length: 15 residues. The CDR3 nucleotides read TGTGCCAGCAGCTGGAGACAGGGAACTAATGAAAAACTGTTTTTT. Translation: CASSWRQGTNEKLFF.

This clone turned up a few times. V gene TRBV13 combines with J gene TRBJ1-5; D gene uncertain. The length of the CDR3 is 13 residues. Germline V gene sequence: CDR1 PRHDT, CDR2 FYEKMQ (reference sequence). V lost 0 bases to trimming and J lost 7 bases, with 7 bases between them. The CDR3 loop reads CASSLGRLQPQHF. The CDR3 DNA sequence: TGTGCCAGCAGCTTAGGCAGACTCCAGCCCCAGCATTTT.

CDR3 sequence: CASSLGGRPSGNTEAFF. For the CDR3, the DNA is TGTGCCAGCAGCTTAGGGGGCAGGCCCTCGGGGAACACTGAAGCTTTCTTT. The chain recombines TRBV11-2 with TRBJ1-1, with D possibly TRBD1 on 5 matching bases. V lost 1 base and J 1 base, leaving 16 bases between the germline ends. From germline, CDR1 is SGHAT and CDR2 FQNNGV. This CDR3 spans 17 amino acids.

This chain joins TRBV4-1 and TRBJ1-2, with D perhaps TRBD1 (6 bases). The length of the CDR3 is 15 residues. CDR1 MGHRA and CDR2 YSYEKL come from the germline V gene. The ends were cut back, 5 bases at V and 4 bases at J, with 17 bases in the middle. DNA of the CDR3: TGCGCCAGCAGCTACATTACGACAGGCTTCTATGGCTACACCTTC. Translating gives CASSYITTGFYGYTF.

This clone was counted a few times. The chain recombines TRBV4-1 with TRBJ1-1; D may be TRBD1 (5 bases). There are 13 residues in the CDR3. Trimming stripped 3 bases from V and 4 bases from J, with 9 bases between. Germline values: CDR1 MGHRA, CDR2 YSYEKL. The chain's CDR3 is CASSHPGGTEAFF. The CDR3 DNA follows: TGCGCCAGCAGCCACCCCGGGGGCACTGAAGCTTTCTTT.

This chain connects TRBV11-2 to TRBJ1-1, with TRBD1 as a possible D gene (5 bases). The germline V and J ends were trimmed by 7 bases and 5 bases, with 26 bases remaining between them. Germline-derived CDR1 and CDR2 are SGHAT and FQNNGV. The CDR3 is made up of 17 amino acids. The CDR3 sequence is CASNSIKGYRLGTEAFF. The CDR3 DNA reads TGTGCCAGCAACTCGATTAAGGGGTATCGTCTGGGTACTGAAGCTTTCTTT.

This rearrangement joins TRBV6-5 to TRBJ1-5; perhaps TRBD1 as D (5 bases). The V and J ends lost 4 bases and 8 bases respectively, with 12 bases between them. The CDR3 length is 13 residues. The germline V gene has CDR1 MNHEY and CDR2 SVGAGI. The CDR3 protein is CASSFQGSEPQHF. CDR3 coding DNA: TGTGCCAGCAGTTTTCAGGGTTCTGAGCCCCAGCATTTT.

The chain links TRBV27 to TRBJ1-4; TRBD1 agrees at 8 bases. CDR1 and CDR2 from the germline V gene are MNHEY and SMNVEV (reference sequence). V trimming: 5 bases; J trimming: 6 bases; junction bases outside the gene matches: 17. The CDR3 runs to 18 residues. The CDR3 here is CASSGPTGGRSRYEKLFF. The CDR3 coding sequence is TGTGCCAGCAGTGGGCCAACAGGGGGAAGAAGTCGTTATGAAAAACTGTTTTTT. Full variable domain (remainder filled in from reference TRBV27 and TRBJ1-4): EAQVTQNPRYLITVTGKKLTVTCSQNMNHEYMSWYRQDPGLGLRQIYYSMNVEVTDKGDVPEGYKVSRKEKRNFPLILESPSPNQTSLYFCASSGPTGGRSRYEKLFFGSGTQLSVL.

The chain recombines TRBV30 with TRBJ1-1; a weak D match, TRBD1 (5 bases). The V end lost 4 bases, the J end lost 0 bases, and 12 bases lay between the germline ends. Germline CDR1 reads GTSNPN; CDR2 reads SVGIG (reference sequence). CDR3 length: 14 residues. CDR3 loop: CAWIKGVVNTEAFF. The DNA for the CDR3 is TGTGCCTGGATAAAAGGGGTGGTGAACACTGAAGCTTTCTTT. Based on the CDR3 plus reference TRBV30 and TRBJ1-1, the full variable domain is SQTIHQWPATLVQPVGSPLSLECTVEGTSNPNLYWYRQAAGRGLQLLFYSVGIGQISSEVPQNLSASRPQDRQFILSSKKLLLSDSGFYLCAWIKGVVNTEAFFGQGTRLTVV.

This clone occurred once. V gene TRBV19 combines with J gene TRBJ2-5; D might be TRBD1 (6 bases). The germline gives CDR1 LNHDA, CDR2 SQIVND (reference sequence). Trimming pared 0 bases from V and 5 bases from J, leaving 22 bases between. The CDR3 extends over 18 amino acids. For the CDR3, the DNA is TGTGCCAGTAGTATAGATCACAGGGCGCGGACGATCGTGGAGACCCAGTACTTC. Protein sequence: CASSIDHRARTIVETQYF.

V is TRBV29-1 and J is TRBJ1-6; 8 bases line up with TRBD1. V shed 6 bases, J shed 7 bases, and the junction held 5 bases outside the gene matches. The CDR3 runs to 13 residues. CDR1 SQVTM and CDR2 ANQGSEA come from the germline V gene. The DNA of the CDR3 is TGCAGCGTGCTGGACAGGGCCAATTCACCCCTCCACTTT. Protein sequence: CSVLDRANSPLHF.

This clone was found a few times. The rearrangement joins TRBV6-1 to TRBJ2-7, with D uncertain. Germline V lookup: CDR1 MNHNS, CDR2 SASEGT. V lost 3 bases, J lost 6 bases, and 9 bases lay in between. The length of the CDR3 is 12 residues. The CDR3: CASSEVRSEQYF. DNA of the CDR3: TGTGCCAGCAGTGAGGTTCGTAGCGAGCAGTACTTC.

The rearrangement uses TRBV30 and TRBJ2-5, with 9 bases matching TRBD1. V was clipped by 3 bases and J by 5 bases; unmatched bases: 10. The CDR3 loop spans 15 amino acids. Germline V CDR1 and CDR2: GTSNPN, SVGIG (reference sequence). The CDR3 loop reads CAWRTGTGYEETQYF. CDR3 DNA: TGTGCCTGGAGGACTGGGACAGGGTATGAGGAGACCCAGTACTTC. The full variable domain, in which reference TRBV30 and TRBJ2-5 provide the parts outside the CDR3, is SQTIHQWPATLVQPVGSPLSLECTVEGTSNPNLYWYRQAAGRGLQLLFYSVGIGQISSEVPQNLSASRPQDRQFILSSKKLLLSDSGFYLCAWRTGTGYEETQYFGPGTRLLVL.